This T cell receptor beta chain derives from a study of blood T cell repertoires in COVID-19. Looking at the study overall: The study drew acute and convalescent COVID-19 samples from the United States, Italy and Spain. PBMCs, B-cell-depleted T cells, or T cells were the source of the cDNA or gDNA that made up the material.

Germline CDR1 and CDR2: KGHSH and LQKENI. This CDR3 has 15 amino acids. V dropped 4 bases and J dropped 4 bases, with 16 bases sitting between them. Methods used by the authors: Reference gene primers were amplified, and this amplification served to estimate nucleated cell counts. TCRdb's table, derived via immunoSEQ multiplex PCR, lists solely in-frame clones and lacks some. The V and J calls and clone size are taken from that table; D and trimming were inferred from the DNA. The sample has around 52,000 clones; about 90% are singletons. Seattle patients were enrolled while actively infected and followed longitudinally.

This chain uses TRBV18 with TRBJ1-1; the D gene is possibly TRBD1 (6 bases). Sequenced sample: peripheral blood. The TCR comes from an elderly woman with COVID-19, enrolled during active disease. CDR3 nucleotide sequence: TGTGCCAGCTCACGGGACACCTCCGAAGTCACTGAAGCTTTCTTT. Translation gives CASSRDTSEVTEAFF.